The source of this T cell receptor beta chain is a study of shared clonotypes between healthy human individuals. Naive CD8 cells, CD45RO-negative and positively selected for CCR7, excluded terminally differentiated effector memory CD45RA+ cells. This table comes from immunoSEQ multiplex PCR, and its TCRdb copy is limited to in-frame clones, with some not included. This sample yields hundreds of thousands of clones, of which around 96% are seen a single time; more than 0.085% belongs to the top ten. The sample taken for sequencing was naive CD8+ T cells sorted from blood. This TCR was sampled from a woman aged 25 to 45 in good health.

CDR3 sequence (DNA): TGTGCCAGCAGTCACCCACTAGCGGAGAACCCCTACGAGCAGTACTTC. It codes for CASSHPLAENPYEQYF. V gene TRBV11-2 combines with J gene TRBJ2-7, with TRBD2 matching over 8 bases. This CDR3 contains 16 residues. Germline CDR1 reads SGHAT; CDR2 reads FQNNGV. V lost 6 bases, J lost 2 bases, and 12 bases stayed unmatched. Combining the CDR3 with reference TRBV11-2 and TRBJ2-7 gives the whole variable domain EAGVAQSPRYKIIEKRQSVAFWCNPISGHATLYWYQQILGQGPKLLIQFQNNGVVDDSQLPKDRFSAERLKGVDSTLKIQPAKLEDSAVYLCASSHPLAENPYEQYFGPGTRLTVT.